The sample holds a few counts of the clone carrying this T cell receptor (beta chain). What it binds is not known. This record comes from a study of T cells in Graves' hyperthyroidism and ophthalmopathy. The overall study: Before any treatment, at initial diagnosis, peripheral blood was collected. Study-level results: Blood samples included most of the expanded thyroid clonotypes exceeding 0.001.

Authors of the study amplified TCR beta CDR3 regions from RNA transcripts. The primer set for the first-round RT-PCR of the TCR CDR3 was HTBI. TCRdb passed the multiplex PCR reads through MiXCR, listing each CDR3 protein once. The sample holds around 400,000 distinct CDR3 sequences, approximately 25% seen once. V shed 3 bases and J shed 9 bases, with 12 bases lying between them. The CDR3 extends over 14 amino acids. Reasons for excluding patients were uncontrolled infection, other autoimmune disease, pregnancy or lactation. The specimen sequenced was blood. V gene TRBV12-3 or TRBV12-4 combines with J gene TRBJ1-6; D is unclear. The receptor was isolated from a man between 50 and 59 years old with Graves' hyperthyroidism. CDR3 loop: CASSLYRDGSPLHF. CDR3 coding DNA: TGTGCCAGCAGTTTGTATAGGGATGGTTCACCCCTCCACTTT.